This T cell receptor beta chain emerged from a study of CD8+ T cells in alopecia areata. General study results and limits: Sharing of TCR sequences between patients (possibly for HLA-related reasons) was less clear than in mice.

With 8 bases removed from V and 4 bases from J, the gap between germline ends came to 12 bases. The germline CDR1 and CDR2 sequences are SGHTA and FQGTGA. The CDR3 length is 13 residues. In each case, RNA was isolated and then reverse transcribed into cDNA as the sequencing template. Generated by immunoSEQ multiplex PCR, the TCRdb table keeps only in-frame clones and is missing some. The sample gives under 250,000 clones, around 57% of which show up once; about 1.4% is in the top ten. Specified treatment: oral pan-JAK inhibitor, 5-10 mg twice daily. Concerning this clone: Its antigen is currently unknown.

The receptor's source is a human donor with alopecia areata. The chain is built from TRBV7-3 and TRBJ2-1; D is perhaps TRBD1 or TRBD2 (5 bases each). Sequencing used CD4+ T cells sorted from blood, obtained at week 4, from a patient treated with tofacitinib. Written as DNA, the CDR3 is TGTGCCAGCGGAGACGGGACGTACAATGAGCAGTTCTTC. Its protein is CASGDGTYNEQFF.